Shown below are 8 T cell receptor beta chains from a single sample sequenced in a study of cytomegalovirus exposure and HLA in healthy donors. The PCR was carried out with 60 Vbeta primers and 13 Jbeta primers. Produced via immunoSEQ multiplex PCR; TCRdb's table is partial and in-frame only. Of approximately 220,000 clones detected, 70% to 85% appear once; the ten largest clones hold around 0.2%. Sequencing was performed on PBMCs. These TCRs come from a girl aged 2 to 9 in good health and CMV-seronegative.

This clone came up once. The chain carries TRBV5-6 and TRBJ2-6, with 11 bases lining up with TRBD1. In germline, CDR1 is SGHDT, CDR2 YYEEEE. After removal of 4 bases from V and 2 bases from J, the junction contained 5 bases not matched to a gene. The CDR3 loop spans 17 amino acids. The CDR3 sequence is CASSRRTGGAGANVLTF. The CDR3 bases are TGTGCCAGCAGCCGGAGGACAGGGGGCGCTGGGGCCAACGTCCTGACTTTC.

The genes are TRBV10-3 and TRBJ2-7, with D tentatively TRBD1 (5 bases). This CDR3 contains 18 residues. V lost 3 bases to trimming and J lost 3 bases, with 24 bases between them. Germline CDR1 and CDR2: ENHRY and SYGVKD. The CDR3 spells CAISESTTLAGWNYEQYF. The CDR3 coding sequence is TGTGCCATCAGTGAATCCACCACGTTGGCAGGGTGGAACTACGAGCAGTACTTC.

This clone turned up a few times. This sequence joins TRBV2 and TRBJ2-3; 8 bases map to TRBD2. This CDR3 has 13 amino acids. The V segment lost 9 bases and the J segment 3 bases; nucleotides outside the gene matches: 5. The germline gives CDR1 SNHLY, CDR2 FYNNEI. The DNA of the CDR3 is TGTGCCAGTTCTTTAGCGGGGACAGATACGCAGTATTTT. Translation gives CASSLAGTDTQYF.

V usage is TRBV5-1 and J usage is TRBJ2-2, with 13 bases identical to TRBD2. Looked up from germline, CDR1 is SGHRS and CDR2 is YFSETQ. Trimming took 2 bases from V and 9 from J; bases not matched to a gene: 7. The CDR3 covers 16 residues. The chain's CDR3 is CASSLGTSGNGRELFF. CDR3 bases: TGCGCCAGCAGCTTAGGGACTAGCGGGAACGGCAGGGAGCTGTTTTTT.

The chain couples TRBV19 to TRBJ2-7; TRBD2 matches 8 bases. The V segment lost 3 bases and the J segment 2 bases; nucleotides outside the gene matches: 9. The CDR3 sequence is 16 residues long. CDR1 is LNHDA, CDR2 SQIVND, per germline (reference sequence). Here the CDR3 reads CASSIEAGGPAYEQYF. The CDR3 DNA sequence: TGTGCCAGTAGTATCGAGGCGGGGGGCCCTGCCTACGAGCAGTACTTC.

The chain links TRBV6-6 to TRBJ1-1; D gene unclear. V gave up 6 bases and J gave up 0 bases, with 11 bases separating them. Germline CDR1 and CDR2: MNHNY and SVGAGI (reference sequence). The CDR3 runs 14 residues. CDR3 bases: TGTGCCAGCAGCTCCTTCGCGATGAACACTGAAGCTTTCTTT. Residues: CASSSFAMNTEAFF.

CDR3 sequence (DNA): TGTGCCAGCACTACCACGAACTTAGAGACCCAGTACTTC. It yields the protein CASTTTNLETQYF. J is TRBJ2-5 and V is TRBV7-9; D is ambiguous. The germline CDR1 and CDR2 sequences are SEHNR and FQNEAQ (reference sequence). V lost 7 bases, J lost 4 bases, and 13 bases lay in between. The CDR3 runs 13 residues.

The J gene is TRBJ2-2, the V gene TRBV7-2; D is ambiguous. This CDR3 comprises 13 residues. Trimming left V 2 bases short and J 8 bases short, with 9 bases between. The germline V gene has CDR1 SGHTA and CDR2 FQGNSA. The CDR3 here is CASSLKQRGELFF. The CDR3 bases are TGTGCCAGCAGCTTAAAGCAACGGGGGGAGCTGTTTTTT.